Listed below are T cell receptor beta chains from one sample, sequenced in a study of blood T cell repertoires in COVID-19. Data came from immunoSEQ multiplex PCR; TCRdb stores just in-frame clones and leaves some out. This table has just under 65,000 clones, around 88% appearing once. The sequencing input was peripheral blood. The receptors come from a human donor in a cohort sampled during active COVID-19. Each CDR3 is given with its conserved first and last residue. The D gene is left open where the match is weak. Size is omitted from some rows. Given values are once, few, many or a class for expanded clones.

CDR3nt: TGTGCCGCCAACCTGACAGAGACCGGGGAGCTGTTTTTT; CDR3aa: CAANLTETGELFF; v_gene: TRBV21-1; abundance: -; j_gene: TRBJ2-2; d_gene: -
CDR3nt: TGTGCCAGCAGACTTGCGGGAGGCACCTCCGGAGAGCAGTACTTC; CDR3aa: CASRLAGGTSGEQYF; v_gene: TRBV11-2; abundance: -; j_gene: TRBJ2-7; d_gene: TRBD2
CDR3nt: TGTGCCAGCAGCTCACGACAGGGGCTGGGCACAGATACGCAGTATTTT; CDR3aa: CASSSRQGLGTDTQYF; v_gene: TRBV7-6; abundance: -; j_gene: TRBJ2-3; d_gene: TRBD1
CDR3nt: TGTGCCAGCAGCACGCCTAGCGGGGCCAACAATGAGCAGTTCTTC; CDR3aa: CASSTPSGANNEQFF; v_gene: TRBV21-1; abundance: -; j_gene: TRBJ2-1; d_gene: -
CDR3nt: TGCGCCAGCAGCTTGGCATACGGGAGGAACACCGGGGAGCTGTTTTTT; CDR3aa: CASSLAYGRNTGELFF; v_gene: TRBV5-1; abundance: -; j_gene: TRBJ2-2; d_gene: -
CDR3nt: TGTGCCAGCTCGCCTCCTAGGCTCCCTCCCTCTCGTGGCTACACCTTC; CDR3aa: CASSPPRLPPSRGYTF; v_gene: TRBV18; abundance: -; j_gene: TRBJ1-2; d_gene: -
CDR3nt: TGTGCCGGGGCCCAAGAGACCCAGTACTTC; CDR3aa: CAGAQETQYF; v_gene: TRBV2; abundance: -; j_gene: TRBJ2-5; d_gene: -
CDR3nt: TGTGCCAGCAGCTTAGCGTTTGACAGCCATGGCTACACCTTC; CDR3aa: CASSLAFDSHGYTF; v_gene: TRBV7-6; abundance: -; j_gene: TRBJ1-2; d_gene: -
CDR3nt: TGTGCCAGCAGACTGGGACAGGCAGATACGCAGTATTTT; CDR3aa: CASRLGQADTQYF; v_gene: TRBV2; abundance: -; j_gene: TRBJ2-3; d_gene: TRBD1
CDR3nt: TGTGCCGACGGGACAGGGGCTGGCACTGAAGCTTTCTTT; CDR3aa: CADGTGAGTEAFF; v_gene: TRBV10-3; abundance: -; j_gene: TRBJ1-1; d_gene: TRBD1
CDR3nt: TGTGCCAGCAGTTTGCGCTCGGGATTAACACTCCACTTT; CDR3aa: CASSLRSGLTLHF; v_gene: TRBV27; abundance: few; j_gene: TRBJ1-6; d_gene: -
CDR3nt: TGCGCCAGCACCGAAGGGACTAGCGGGGCGTATGAGCAGTTCTTC; CDR3aa: CASTEGTSGAYEQFF; v_gene: TRBV5-1; abundance: -; j_gene: TRBJ2-1; d_gene: TRBD2
CDR3nt: TGTGCCAGCAGTGGCGGCGTAGTGAACTATGGCTACACCTTC; CDR3aa: CASSGGVVNYGYTF; v_gene: TRBV25-1; abundance: -; j_gene: TRBJ1-2; d_gene: -
CDR3nt: TGTGCCAGCAGTTTAACAGCAAAAGCTTTCTTT; CDR3aa: CASSLTAKAFF; v_gene: TRBV12-3/TRBV12-4; abundance: few; j_gene: TRBJ1-1; d_gene: -
CDR3nt: TGCGCCAGCAGCCTCAGGGATGGGTATAATCAGCCCCAGCATTTT; CDR3aa: CASSLRDGYNQPQHF; v_gene: TRBV4-1; abundance: once; j_gene: TRBJ1-5; d_gene: -
CDR3nt: TGTGCCAGCAGCCATCGAGGCTCGGCTAGCGGGGGGGGTAGCACAGATACGCAGTATTTT; CDR3aa: CASSHRGSASGGGSTDTQYF; v_gene: TRBV4-2; abundance: few; j_gene: TRBJ2-3; d_gene: TRBD2
CDR3nt: TGTGCCAGCAGCTTTGGGGCAGGGCTGAACACTGAAGCTTTCTTT; CDR3aa: CASSFGAGLNTEAFF; v_gene: TRBV7-9; abundance: -; j_gene: TRBJ1-1; d_gene: -
CDR3nt: TGTGCCAGCAGCACTAGCGGGACTAGCACAGATACGCAGTATTTT; CDR3aa: CASSTSGTSTDTQYF; v_gene: TRBV9; abundance: -; j_gene: TRBJ2-3; d_gene: TRBD2
CDR3nt: TGTGCCAGCAGTGAAGGAAGGGGACAGAGAAACTTC; CDR3aa: CASSEGRGQRNF; v_gene: TRBV2; abundance: once; j_gene: TRBJ2-5; d_gene: TRBD1
CDR3nt: TGTGCCAGCAGCGACCGACAGGGGTACTACGAGCAGTACTTC; CDR3aa: CASSDRQGYYEQYF; v_gene: TRBV21-1; abundance: -; j_gene: TRBJ2-7; d_gene: -
CDR3nt: TGTGCCGTCCGGACAGGGTCCTTTTATGGCTACACCTTC; CDR3aa: CAVRTGSFYGYTF; v_gene: TRBV6-5; abundance: -; j_gene: TRBJ1-2; d_gene: TRBD1
CDR3nt: TGTGCCAGCAGGGACGACAGGCGGATTTTATACTATGGCTACACCTTC; CDR3aa: CASRDDRRILYYGYTF; v_gene: TRBV2; abundance: -; j_gene: TRBJ1-2; d_gene: -
CDR3nt: TGTGCCAGCAGCTTAGACCCGACTAGCGGGAGGGGGAGCACAGATACGCAGTATTTT; CDR3aa: CASSLDPTSGRGSTDTQYF; v_gene: TRBV7-6; abundance: -; j_gene: TRBJ2-3; d_gene: TRBD2
CDR3nt: TGTGCCAGTAGTAACAATGGCGGAGGGGTGAACGAGCAGTACTTC; CDR3aa: CASSNNGGGVNEQYF; v_gene: TRBV19; abundance: -; j_gene: TRBJ2-7; d_gene: -
CDR3nt: TGTGCCAGCAGCCCGGGACAGATGAGTTTCACAGATACGCAGTATTTT; CDR3aa: CASSPGQMSFTDTQYF; v_gene: TRBV9; abundance: -; j_gene: TRBJ2-3; d_gene: TRBD1
CDR3nt: TGTGCCAGCAGCAAGGGAGGGGGGTCCTACGAGCAGTACTTC; CDR3aa: CASSKGGGSYEQYF; v_gene: TRBV9; abundance: -; j_gene: TRBJ2-7; d_gene: -
CDR3nt: TGTGCCAGCGGGCAGCTCACTGAAGCTTTCTTT; CDR3aa: CASGQLTEAFF; v_gene: TRBV6-5; abundance: -; j_gene: TRBJ1-1; d_gene: -
CDR3nt: TGTGCCAGCAGTTTCCGGGACTCGTACAATGAGCAGTTCTTC; CDR3aa: CASSFRDSYNEQFF; v_gene: TRBV28; abundance: -; j_gene: TRBJ2-1; d_gene: -
CDR3nt: TGTGCCAGCAGCTTAGACCATAGGAAGGGGGAGCAGTTCTTC; CDR3aa: CASSLDHRKGEQFF; v_gene: TRBV7-3; abundance: -; j_gene: TRBJ2-1; d_gene: -
CDR3nt: TGCGCCAGCAGCACCGGACTAGCGGGAGGGGGGGAGCTGTTTTTT; CDR3aa: CASSTGLAGGGELFF; v_gene: TRBV5-1; abundance: -; j_gene: TRBJ2-2; d_gene: TRBD2
CDR3nt: TGCGCCAGCAGGGACAGGGTTGGACCCCAAGGGGAGACCCAGTACTTC; CDR3aa: CASRDRVGPQGETQYF; v_gene: TRBV5-1; abundance: -; j_gene: TRBJ2-5; d_gene: TRBD1
CDR3nt: TGTGCCAGCGTGGACAGGGGAAGCAATCAGCCCCAGCATTTT; CDR3aa: CASVDRGSNQPQHF; v_gene: TRBV2; abundance: -; j_gene: TRBJ1-5; d_gene: TRBD1
CDR3nt: TGTGCCAGCAGCCACGGACAGGGGGCGTTTAATGAGCAGTTCTTC; CDR3aa: CASSHGQGAFNEQFF; v_gene: TRBV11-3; abundance: -; j_gene: TRBJ2-1; d_gene: TRBD1
CDR3nt: TGTGCCAGTAGTGCCCTAGGAGCGGGGGTCTACGAGCAGTACTTC; CDR3aa: CASSALGAGVYEQYF; v_gene: TRBV19; abundance: once; j_gene: TRBJ2-7; d_gene: TRBD2
CDR3nt: TGTGCCAGCAGCTTACGGGACTCCGAGCAGTTCTTC; CDR3aa: CASSLRDSEQFF; v_gene: TRBV11-2; abundance: -; j_gene: TRBJ2-1; d_gene: -